The rows below give T cell receptor beta chains drawn from one sample of a study of tumor-infiltrating lymphocytes in localized non-small cell lung cancer. Only in-frame clones appear in the TCRdb table, and some are missing; sequencing was by immunoSEQ multiplex PCR. This repertoire shows about 12,000 clones, around 76% found once; its top ten account for approximately 16%. Material for sequencing was uninvolved lung tissue not adjacent to the tumor. The receptors were gathered from a human donor with non-small cell lung cancer. CDR3s include the opening cysteine and the closing phenylalanine or tryptophan. Fields, in order: clone size, D gene, V gene, J gene, CDR3 protein, CDR3 DNA. The D gene is left open where the match is weak. Where a row states a size, it is once, few, many or the class of an expanded clone; other rows omit it.

>once|-|TRBV7-2|TRBJ1-3
CASSLGDTIYF
TGTGCCAGCAGCTTAGGAGACACCATATATTTT
>-|TRBD2|TRBV7-9|TRBJ2-7
CASSFSVRASGLFSYEQYF
TGTGCCAGCAGCTTCTCGGTTCGGGCTAGCGGCCTTTTCTCCTACGAGCAGTACTTC
>-|TRBD2|TRBV7-6|TRBJ2-1
CASSTGLADNEQFF
TGTGCCAGCAGCACGGGACTAGCGGACAATGAGCAGTTCTTC
>-|-|TRBV19|TRBJ1-2
CASSIGGWRIYGYTF
TGTGCCAGTAGTATAGGCGGGTGGAGGATATATGGCTACACCTTC
>once|TRBD2|TRBV9|TRBJ2-3
CASSSTGTSPDTQYF
TGTGCCAGCAGCTCTACCGGGACTAGCCCAGATACGCAGTATTTT
>-|-|TRBV20-1|TRBJ2-5
CSAPKETQYF
TGCAGTGCCCCCAAAGAGACCCAGTACTTC
>-|-|TRBV27|TRBJ1-2
CASSRTVNYGYTF
TGTGCCAGCAGCCGGACAGTCAACTATGGCTACACCTTC
>-|TRBD2|TRBV27|TRBJ2-2
CATAWRESTGELFF
TGTGCCACCGCGTGGCGGGAGTCAACCGGGGAGCTGTTTTTT
>-|TRBD1|TRBV27|TRBJ2-7
CASKRTGETYEQYF
TGTGCCAGCAAAAGGACAGGCGAAACCTACGAGCAGTACTTC
>-|-|TRBV28|TRBJ2-7
CASSPFSDEQYF
TGTGCCAGCAGTCCCTTCTCTGACGAGCAGTACTTC
>few|-|TRBV19|TRBJ1-2
CASSSPDGSVNYGYTF
TGTGCCAGTAGTTCCCCGGACGGATCTGTTAACTATGGCTACACCTTC
>-|-|TRBV5-1|TRBJ2-3
CASSLAPSSGTDTQYF
TGCGCCAGCAGCTTGGCTCCCAGTTCAGGCACAGATACGCAGTATTTT
>-|-|TRBV9|TRBJ1-2
CASSPRTQPNYGYTF
TGTGCCAGCAGCCCTCGGACTCAGCCTAACTATGGCTACACCTTC
>-|-|TRBV7-2|TRBJ1-4
CASSRTLEEKLFF
TGTGCCAGCAGCCGGACGTTGGAGGAAAAACTGTTTTTT
>-|-|TRBV20-1|TRBJ2-7
CSATPKSEQYF
TGCAGTGCTACTCCGAAATCAGAGCAGTACTTC
>-|-|TRBV29-1|TRBJ1-5
CSVGEGLLGNQPQHF
TGCAGCGTTGGGGAGGGGCTTTTGGGCAATCAGCCCCAGCATTTT
>-|-|TRBV27|TRBJ2-1
CASRPTSRPMGIMNEQFF
TGTGCCAGCAGACCTACTAGCCGCCCAATGGGTATAATGAATGAGCAGTTCTTC
>-|TRBD1|TRBV30|TRBJ1-5
CAWSVTGVQPQHF
TGTGCCTGGAGTGTAACAGGGGTTCAGCCCCAGCATTTT
>-|TRBD1|TRBV6-6|TRBJ1-2
CASSYGWTGEGYGYTF
TGTGCCAGCAGTTACGGGTGGACAGGGGAGGGATATGGCTACACCTTC
>-|-|TRBV9|TRBJ1-4
CASSAWKGVSEKLFF
TGTGCCAGCAGCGCCTGGAAGGGAGTTTCTGAAAAACTGTTTTTT
>-|-|TRBV4-1|TRBJ1-5
CASSQDPLQPQHF
TGCGCCAGCAGCCAAGATCCCTTACAGCCCCAGCATTTT
>-|-|TRBV7-3|TRBJ2-6
CASSLLGANVLTF
TGTGCCAGCAGCTTACTGGGGGCCAACGTCCTGACTTTC
>-|TRBD1|TRBV2|TRBJ1-1
CASSEPRGDRGFMNTEAFF
TGTGCCAGCAGTGAGCCCCGGGGGGACAGGGGATTTATGAACACTGAAGCTTTCTTT
>-|TRBD1|TRBV19|TRBJ1-2
CASSIPDRGQFDYGYTF
TGTGCCAGTAGTATCCCAGACAGGGGGCAGTTCGACTATGGCTACACCTTC
>-|-|TRBV7-9|TRBJ1-1
CASSLAGAREAFF
TGTGCCAGCAGCTTAGCAGGGGCGCGGGAAGCTTTCTTT
>-|-|TRBV19|TRBJ1-1
CASSARESTEAFF
TGTGCCAGTAGTGCAAGAGAGTCTACTGAAGCTTTCTTT
>-|TRBD1|TRBV5-4|TRBJ1-2
CASSLGAGTANYGYTF
TGTGCCAGCAGCTTGGGCGCCGGGACAGCTAACTATGGCTACACCTTC
>-|-|TRBV19|TRBJ2-2
CASSMTPGANTGELFF
TGTGCCAGTAGTATGACCCCAGGGGCTAACACCGGGGAGCTGTTTTTT
>-|-|TRBV10-2|TRBJ1-5
CASSSGEGQPQHF
TGCGCCAGCAGTTCAGGGGAGGGTCAGCCCCAGCATTTT
>medium-sized|TRBD1|TRBV2|TRBJ1-5
CASSQQGENQPQHF
TGTGCCAGCAGTCAACAGGGGGAGAATCAGCCCCAGCATTTT
>-|TRBD1|TRBV7-2|TRBJ1-5
CASSFIVGQETNQPQHF
TGTGCCAGCAGCTTTATAGTGGGACAGGAAACAAATCAGCCCCAGCATTTT
>medium-sized|-|TRBV10-3|TRBJ1-1
CAISERGWEGNTEAFF
TGTGCCATCAGTGAGAGGGGATGGGAAGGAAACACTGAAGCTTTCTTT
>once|-|TRBV27|TRBJ2-7
CASSLGPREYSYEQYF
TGTGCCAGCAGTTTAGGGCCGAGGGAATACTCCTACGAGCAGTACTTC
>-|-|TRBV29-1|TRBJ1-2
CSAARHPESSAYGYTF
TGCAGCGCGGCCCGTCACCCTGAATCCTCCGCCTATGGCTACACCTTC
>-|-|TRBV10-3|TRBJ1-5
CAISESGGFGQPQHF
TGTGCCATCAGTGAGTCAGGAGGGTTCGGTCAGCCCCAGCATTTT
>few|TRBD1|TRBV6-1|TRBJ2-7
CASSEPPVDRIPYEQYF
TGTGCCAGCAGTGAACCCCCGGTGGACAGGATACCCTACGAGCAGTACTTC
>-|-|TRBV29-1|TRBJ2-5
CSADHRGGETQYF
TGCAGCGCCGACCACAGGGGAGGGGAGACCCAGTACTTC
>-|-|TRBV12-2|TRBJ2-7
CASRLPLAGVYEQYF
TGTGCAAGTCGTCTCCCCCTAGCGGGAGTCTACGAGCAGTACTTC
>few|-|TRBV9|TRBJ2-5
CASSPGGGSFRETQYF
TGTGCCAGCAGCCCGGGGGGCGGGAGCTTCAGGGAGACCCAGTACTTC
>-|-|TRBV5-5|TRBJ2-7
CASSPEPTRRYEQYF
TGTGCCAGCAGTCCCGAACCCACCCGACGCTACGAGCAGTACTTC
>-|TRBD1|TRBV7-8|TRBJ1-5
CASSLGSTGDQPQHF
TGTGCCAGCAGCTTAGGGTCCACAGGGGATCAGCCCCAGCATTTT
>-|-|TRBV7-2|TRBJ2-1
CASSLGRGNYNEQFF
TGTGCCAGCAGCTTAGGGCGCGGAAACTACAATGAGCAGTTCTTC
>once|TRBD1|TRBV19|TRBJ1-5
CASRQGEQPQHF
TGTGCCAGTAGACAGGGGGAGCAGCCCCAGCATTTT
>-|TRBD1|TRBV2|TRBJ1-2
CASSQGAANYGYTF
TGTGCCAGCAGTCAGGGGGCGGCTAACTATGGCTACACCTTC
>-|-|TRBV30|TRBJ1-2
CAFHRDTNYGYTF
TGTGCCTTCCACCGGGACACAAACTATGGCTACACCTTC
>-|-|TRBV6-5|TRBJ1-1
CASSYLLAEEAFF
TGTGCCAGCAGTTATTTGTTGGCCGAGGAAGCTTTCTTT
>-|-|TRBV5-1|TRBJ1-2
CASSPGGPLYGYTF
TGCGCCAGCAGCCCGGGCGGTCCTCTCTATGGCTACACCTTC
>few|-|TRBV14|TRBJ2-7
CASSQDLGSSYEQYF
TGTGCCAGCAGCCAAGATTTGGGCAGTTCCTACGAGCAGTACTTC
>-|-|TRBV5-1|TRBJ2-3
CASSFWGRDTQYF
TGCGCCAGCAGCTTCTGGGGGAGGGATACGCAGTATTTT
>-|-|TRBV19|TRBJ1-4
CASRNRDFEKLFF
TGTGCCAGTAGGAATAGGGACTTTGAAAAACTGTTTTTT
>-|TRBD1|TRBV5-1|TRBJ2-7
CASSLPPGQGERNEQYF
TGCGCCAGCAGCTTACCCCCGGGACAGGGGGAGCGGAACGAGCAGTACTTC
>-|-|TRBV6-6|TRBJ2-7
CASSYEGPLYEQYF
TGTGCCAGCAGTTACGAAGGTCCCCTATACGAGCAGTACTTC
>-|-|TRBV6-6|TRBJ1-5
CASTATGTENNQPQHF
TGTGCCAGCACCGCAACCGGGACGGAAAACAATCAGCCCCAGCATTTT
>-|-|TRBV7-8|TRBJ2-7
CASSPPDRYEQYF
TGTGCCAGCAGCCCCCCGGACCGCTACGAGCAGTACTTC
>-|-|TRBV6-5|TRBJ2-1
CASSSRSGRTYNEQFF
TGTGCCAGCAGTTCAAGGAGCGGTCGAACCTACAATGAGCAGTTCTTC
>-|-|TRBV5-6|TRBJ2-3
CASSQRTDTQYF
TGTGCCAGCAGCCAACGCACAGATACGCAGTATTTT
>-|-|TRBV6-6|TRBJ1-6
CALSRTDNSPLHF
TGTGCCCTCAGCAGGACTGATAATTCACCCCTCCACTTT
>-|-|TRBV6-1|TRBJ2-7
CASSAGTGGTYEQYF
TGTGCCAGCAGCGCAGGGACTGGGGGAACCTACGAGCAGTACTTC